Included here is one T cell receptor beta chain sequence, with context. This sample was taken from a study of blood T cell repertoires in COVID-19. Study-level background: Sites across the United States, Italy and Spain contributed samples from acute and convalescent COVID-19. Sources were T cells, B-cell-depleted T cells, or PBMCs; the material itself was cDNA or gDNA.

The V gene's germline CDR1 is MRHNA and CDR2 SNTAGT. The CDR3 loop spans 19 amino acids. Trimming pared 0 bases from V and 6 bases from J, leaving 25 bases between. Authors' processing steps: Reference gene primer amplification yielded estimated nucleated cell counts. Produced via immunoSEQ multiplex PCR; TCRdb's table is partial and in-frame only. V and J calls and clone size are those listed in that table; D and trimming were worked out from the DNA. The sample lists about 410,000 clones, 75% to 90% seen once, with roughly 1.4% in the top ten. The gene calls are TRBV6-4 and TRBJ2-3; D may be TRBD1 (5 bases). The TCR comes from a woman aged 40 to 55 with COVID-19, enrolled during active disease. Sequenced sample: peripheral blood. Written as DNA, the CDR3 is TGTGCCAGCAGTGACTCGACAGCAGCCCAAGCTACCACAGATGATACGCAGTATTTT. This encodes CASSDSTAAQATTDDTQYF.